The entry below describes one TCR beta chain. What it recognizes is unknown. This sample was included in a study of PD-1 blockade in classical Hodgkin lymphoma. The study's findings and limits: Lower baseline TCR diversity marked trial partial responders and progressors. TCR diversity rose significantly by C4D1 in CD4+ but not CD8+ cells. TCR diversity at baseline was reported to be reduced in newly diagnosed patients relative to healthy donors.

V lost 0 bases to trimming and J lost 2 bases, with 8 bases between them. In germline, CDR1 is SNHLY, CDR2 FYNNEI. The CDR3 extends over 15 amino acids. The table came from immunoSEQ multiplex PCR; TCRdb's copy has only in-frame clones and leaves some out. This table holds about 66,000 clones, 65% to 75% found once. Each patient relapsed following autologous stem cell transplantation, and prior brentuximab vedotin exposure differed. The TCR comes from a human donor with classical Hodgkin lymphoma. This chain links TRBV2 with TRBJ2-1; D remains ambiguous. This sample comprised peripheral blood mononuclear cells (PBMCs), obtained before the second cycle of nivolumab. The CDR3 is CASSEAGPTYNEQFF. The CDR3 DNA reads TGTGCCAGCAGTGAAGCAGGTCCAACCTACAATGAGCAGTTCTTC.